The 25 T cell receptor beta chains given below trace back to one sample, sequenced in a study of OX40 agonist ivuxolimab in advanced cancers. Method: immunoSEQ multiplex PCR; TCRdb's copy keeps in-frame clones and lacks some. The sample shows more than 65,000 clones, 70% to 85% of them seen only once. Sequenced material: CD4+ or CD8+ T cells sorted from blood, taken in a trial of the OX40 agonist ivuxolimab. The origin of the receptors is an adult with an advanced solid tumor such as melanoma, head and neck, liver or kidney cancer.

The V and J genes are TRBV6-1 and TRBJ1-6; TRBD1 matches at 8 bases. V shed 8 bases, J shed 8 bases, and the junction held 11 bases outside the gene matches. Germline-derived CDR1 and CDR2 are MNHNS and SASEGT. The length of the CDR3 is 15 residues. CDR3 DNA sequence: TGTGCCAGCGACCCCCTAGGACAGGGTTATTCACCCCTCCACTTT. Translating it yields CASDPLGQGYSPLHF.

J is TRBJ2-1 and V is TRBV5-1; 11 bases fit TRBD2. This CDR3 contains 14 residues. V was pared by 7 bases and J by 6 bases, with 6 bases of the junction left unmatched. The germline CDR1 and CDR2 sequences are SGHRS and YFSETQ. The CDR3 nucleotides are TGCGCCAGCCGGGGGACTAGCGGAGTCAATGAGCAGTTCTTC. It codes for CASRGTSGVNEQFF.

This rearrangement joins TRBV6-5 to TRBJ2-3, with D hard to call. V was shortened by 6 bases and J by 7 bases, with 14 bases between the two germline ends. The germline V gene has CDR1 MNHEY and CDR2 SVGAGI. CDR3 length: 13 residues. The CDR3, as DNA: TGTGCCAGCAGCCGTACTCCGGCGAATACGCAGTATTTT. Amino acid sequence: CASSRTPANTQYF.

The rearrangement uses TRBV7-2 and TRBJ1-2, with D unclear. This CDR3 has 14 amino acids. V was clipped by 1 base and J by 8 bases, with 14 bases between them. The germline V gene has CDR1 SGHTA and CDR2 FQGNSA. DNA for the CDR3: TGTGCCAGCAGCTTAGAAATCGGAGGAGGCGGCTACACCTTC. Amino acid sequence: CASSLEIGGGGYTF.

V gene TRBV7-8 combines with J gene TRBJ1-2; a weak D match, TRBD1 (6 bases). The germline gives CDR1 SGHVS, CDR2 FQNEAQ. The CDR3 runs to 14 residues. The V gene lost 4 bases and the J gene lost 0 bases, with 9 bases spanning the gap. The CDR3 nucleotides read TGTGCCAGCAGCTACAGGGACACTAACTATGGCTACACCTTC. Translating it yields CASSYRDTNYGYTF.

For the CDR3, the DNA is TGTGCCGGACACCGGGACATCAATGAAAAACTGTTTTTT. Amino acid sequence: CAGHRDINEKLFF. The rearrangement joins TRBV2 to TRBJ1-4; D perhaps matches TRBD1 (6 bases). The germline V gene encodes CDR1 SNHLY and CDR2 FYNNEI. V lost 11 bases and J 5 bases, leaving 15 bases between the germline ends. There are 13 residues in the CDR3.

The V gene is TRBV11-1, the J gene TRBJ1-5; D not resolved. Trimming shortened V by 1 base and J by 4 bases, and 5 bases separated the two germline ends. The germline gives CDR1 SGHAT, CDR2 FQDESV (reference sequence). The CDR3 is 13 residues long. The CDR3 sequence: CASSLEENQPQHF. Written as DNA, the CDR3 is TGTGCCAGCAGCTTAGAGGAGAATCAGCCCCAGCATTTT.

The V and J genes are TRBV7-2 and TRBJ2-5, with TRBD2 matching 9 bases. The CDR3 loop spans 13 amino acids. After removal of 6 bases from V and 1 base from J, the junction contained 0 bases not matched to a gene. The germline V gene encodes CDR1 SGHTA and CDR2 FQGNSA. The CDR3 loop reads CASRAGGQETQYF. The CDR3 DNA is TGTGCCAGCAGAGCGGGGGGCCAAGAGACCCAGTACTTC. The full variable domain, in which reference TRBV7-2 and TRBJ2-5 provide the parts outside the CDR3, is GAGVSQSPSNKVTEKGKDVELRCDPISGHTALYWYRQSLGQGLEFLIYFQGNSAPDKSGLPSDRFSAERTGGSVSTLTIQRTQQEDSAVYLCASRAGGQETQYFGPGTRLLVL.

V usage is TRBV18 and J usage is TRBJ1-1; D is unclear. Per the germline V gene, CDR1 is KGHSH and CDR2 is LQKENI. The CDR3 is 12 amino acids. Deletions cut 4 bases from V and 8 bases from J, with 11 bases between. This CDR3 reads CASSLEETEAFF. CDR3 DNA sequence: TGTGCCAGCTCACTGGAGGAAACCGAAGCTTTCTTT.

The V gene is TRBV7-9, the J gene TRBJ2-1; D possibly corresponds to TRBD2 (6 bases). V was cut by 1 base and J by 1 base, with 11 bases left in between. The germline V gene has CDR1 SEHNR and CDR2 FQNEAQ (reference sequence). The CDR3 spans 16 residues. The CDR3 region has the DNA TGTGCCAGCAGCTTAGGTCGGGGACTGTCCTACAATGAGCAGTTCTTC. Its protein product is CASSLGRGLSYNEQFF. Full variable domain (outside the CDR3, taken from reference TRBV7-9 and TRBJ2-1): DTGVSQNPRHKITKRGQNVTFRCDPISEHNRLYWYRQTLGQGPEFLTYFQNEAQLEKSRLLSDRFSAERPKGSFSTLEIQRTEQGDSAMYLCASSLGRGLSYNEQFFGPGTRLTVL.

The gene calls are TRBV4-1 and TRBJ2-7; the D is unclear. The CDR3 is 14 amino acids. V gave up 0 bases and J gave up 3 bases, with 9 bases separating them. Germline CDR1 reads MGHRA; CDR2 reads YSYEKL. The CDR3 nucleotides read TGCGCCAGCAGCCAAGATAATAGCTACTACGAGCAGTACTTC. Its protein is CASSQDNSYYEQYF.

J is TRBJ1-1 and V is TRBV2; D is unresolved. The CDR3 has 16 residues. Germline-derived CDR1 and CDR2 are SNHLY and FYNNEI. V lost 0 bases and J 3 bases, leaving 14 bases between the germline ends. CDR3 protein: CASSEAWTGMDTEAFF. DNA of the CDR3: TGTGCCAGCAGTGAAGCTTGGACCGGGATGGACACTGAAGCTTTCTTT.

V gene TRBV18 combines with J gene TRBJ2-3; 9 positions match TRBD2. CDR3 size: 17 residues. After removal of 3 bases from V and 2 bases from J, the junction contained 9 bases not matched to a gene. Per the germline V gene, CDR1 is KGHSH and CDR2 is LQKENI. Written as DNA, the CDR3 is TGTGCCAGCTCACCCCGGGTGAGCGGGGGGTACACAGATACGCAGTATTTT. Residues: CASSPRVSGGYTDTQYF.

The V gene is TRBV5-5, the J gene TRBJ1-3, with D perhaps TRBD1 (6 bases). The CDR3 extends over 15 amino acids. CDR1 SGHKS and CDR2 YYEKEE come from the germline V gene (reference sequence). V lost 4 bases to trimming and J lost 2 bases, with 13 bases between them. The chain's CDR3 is CASSNDRKAGNTIYF. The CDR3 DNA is TGTGCCAGCAGCAACGACAGGAAAGCTGGAAACACCATATATTTT.

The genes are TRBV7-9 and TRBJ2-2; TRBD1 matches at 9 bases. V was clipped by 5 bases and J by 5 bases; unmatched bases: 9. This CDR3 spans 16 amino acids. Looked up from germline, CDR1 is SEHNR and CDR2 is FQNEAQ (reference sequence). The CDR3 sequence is CASSQGQGKWTGELFF. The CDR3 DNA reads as TGTGCCAGCAGCCAAGGACAGGGGAAATGGACCGGGGAGCTGTTTTTT.

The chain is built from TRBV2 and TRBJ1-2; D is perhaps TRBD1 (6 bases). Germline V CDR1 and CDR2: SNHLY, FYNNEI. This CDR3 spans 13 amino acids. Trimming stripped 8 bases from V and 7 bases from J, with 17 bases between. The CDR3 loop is CASEGGPASGYTF. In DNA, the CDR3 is TGTGCCAGCGAAGGGGGTCCCGCGAGTGGCTACACCTTC. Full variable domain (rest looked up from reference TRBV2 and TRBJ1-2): EPEVTQTPSHQVTQMGQEVILRCVPISNHLYFYWYRQILGQKVEFLVSFYNNEISEKSEIFDDQFSVERPDGSNFTLKIRSTKLEDSAMYFCASEGGPASGYTFGSGTRLTVV.

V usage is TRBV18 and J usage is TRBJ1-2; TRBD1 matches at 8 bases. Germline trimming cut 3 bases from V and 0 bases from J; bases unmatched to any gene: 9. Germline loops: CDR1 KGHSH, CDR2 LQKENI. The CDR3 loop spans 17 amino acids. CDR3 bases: TGTGCCAGCTCACCTTCCGGGGACAGGTTAACTAACTATGGCTACACCTTC. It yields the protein CASSPSGDRLTNYGYTF. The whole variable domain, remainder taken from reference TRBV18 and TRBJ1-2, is NAGVMQNPRHLVRRRGQEARLRCSPMKGHSHVYWYRQLPEEGLKFMVYLQKENIIDESGMPKERFSAEFPKEGPSILRIQQVVRGDSAAYFCASSPSGDRLTNYGYTFGSGTRLTVV.

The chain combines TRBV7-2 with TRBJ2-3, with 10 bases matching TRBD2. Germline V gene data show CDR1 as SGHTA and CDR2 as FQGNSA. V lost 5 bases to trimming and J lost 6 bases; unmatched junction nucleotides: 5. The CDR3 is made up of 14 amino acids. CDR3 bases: TGTGCCAGCAGCCTAATAGCGGGGGGCGATACGCAGTATTTT. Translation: CASSLIAGGDTQYF. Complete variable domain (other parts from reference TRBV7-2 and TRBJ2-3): GAGVSQSPSNKVTEKGKDVELRCDPISGHTALYWYRQSLGQGLEFLIYFQGNSAPDKSGLPSDRFSAERTGGSVSTLTIQRTQQEDSAVYLCASSLIAGGDTQYFGPGTRLTVL.

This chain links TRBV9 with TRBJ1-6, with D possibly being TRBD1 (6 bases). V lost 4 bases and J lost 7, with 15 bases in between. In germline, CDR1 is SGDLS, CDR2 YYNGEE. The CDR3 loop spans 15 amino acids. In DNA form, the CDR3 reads TGTGCCAGCAGCTCCCTCGGACAGCAAAATTCACCCCTCCACTTT. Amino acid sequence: CASSSLGQQNSPLHF.

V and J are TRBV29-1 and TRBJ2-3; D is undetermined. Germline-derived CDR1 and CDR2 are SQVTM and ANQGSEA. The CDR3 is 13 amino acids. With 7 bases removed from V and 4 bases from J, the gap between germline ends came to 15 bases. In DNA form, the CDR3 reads TGCAGCGCCGCTTTCGGCTTCGCAGATACGCAGTATTTT. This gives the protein CSAAFGFADTQYF.

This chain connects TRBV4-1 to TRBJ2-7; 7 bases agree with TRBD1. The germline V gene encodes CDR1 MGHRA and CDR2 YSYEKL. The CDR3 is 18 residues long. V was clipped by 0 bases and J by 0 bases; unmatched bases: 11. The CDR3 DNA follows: TGCGCCAGCAGCCAAGAAGTGCTACCGGGACAGAGCTCCTACGAGCAGTACTTC. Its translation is CASSQEVLPGQSSYEQYF.

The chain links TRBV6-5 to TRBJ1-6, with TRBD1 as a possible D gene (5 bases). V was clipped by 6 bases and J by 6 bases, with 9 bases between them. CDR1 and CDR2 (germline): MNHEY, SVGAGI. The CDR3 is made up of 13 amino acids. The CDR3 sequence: CASRGVGNSPLHF. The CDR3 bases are TGTGCCAGCAGAGGGGTAGGTAATTCACCCCTCCACTTT.

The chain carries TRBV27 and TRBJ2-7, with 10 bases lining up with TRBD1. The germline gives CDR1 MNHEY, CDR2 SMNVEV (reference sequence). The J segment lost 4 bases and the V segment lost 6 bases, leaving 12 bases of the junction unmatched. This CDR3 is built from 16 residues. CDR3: CASRIRTGTGVYEQYF. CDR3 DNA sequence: TGTGCCAGCAGGATACGTACCGGGACAGGGGTTTACGAGCAGTACTTC.

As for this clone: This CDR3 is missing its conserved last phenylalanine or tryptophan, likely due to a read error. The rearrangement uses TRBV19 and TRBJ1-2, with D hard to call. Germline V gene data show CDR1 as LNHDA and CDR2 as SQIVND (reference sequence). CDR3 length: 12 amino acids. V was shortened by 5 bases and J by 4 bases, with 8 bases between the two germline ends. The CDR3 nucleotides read TGTGCCAGTAGTGGACGGACCTATGGCTACACCCTC. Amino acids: CASSGRTYGYTL.

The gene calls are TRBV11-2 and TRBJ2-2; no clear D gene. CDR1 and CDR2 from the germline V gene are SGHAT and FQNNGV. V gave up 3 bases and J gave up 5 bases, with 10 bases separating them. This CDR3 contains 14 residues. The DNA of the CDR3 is TGTGCCAGCAGCTTCTCGGGTAGAACCGGGGAGCTGTTTTTT. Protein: CASSFSGRTGELFF.